The T cell receptor (beta chain) described here comes from a study of liver allograft versus peripheral blood T cells. Study-level information: Liver transplant recipients had T cell receptor repertoires compared between transplanted liver and peripheral blood.

In TCRdb, the reads were re-called with MiXCR into one record per CDR3 protein. The data hold 6,500 to 9,500 distinct CDR3 sequences, with around 18% observed a single time. The length of the CDR3 is 15 residues. Trimming shortened V by 4 bases and J by 7 bases, and 19 bases separated the two germline ends. Germline-derived CDR1 and CDR2 are SGHNT and YYREEE (reference sequence). The chain employs TRBV5-4 and TRBJ2-3, with D perhaps TRBD2 (5 bases). This sequence was found in a human patient who had a liver transplant. A share of the T cells may be of graft donor origin. The CDR3 loop is CASSPDAQLVNTQYF. The CDR3 DNA follows: TGTGCCAGCAGCCCGGACGCCCAACTAGTAAATACGCAGTATTTT.